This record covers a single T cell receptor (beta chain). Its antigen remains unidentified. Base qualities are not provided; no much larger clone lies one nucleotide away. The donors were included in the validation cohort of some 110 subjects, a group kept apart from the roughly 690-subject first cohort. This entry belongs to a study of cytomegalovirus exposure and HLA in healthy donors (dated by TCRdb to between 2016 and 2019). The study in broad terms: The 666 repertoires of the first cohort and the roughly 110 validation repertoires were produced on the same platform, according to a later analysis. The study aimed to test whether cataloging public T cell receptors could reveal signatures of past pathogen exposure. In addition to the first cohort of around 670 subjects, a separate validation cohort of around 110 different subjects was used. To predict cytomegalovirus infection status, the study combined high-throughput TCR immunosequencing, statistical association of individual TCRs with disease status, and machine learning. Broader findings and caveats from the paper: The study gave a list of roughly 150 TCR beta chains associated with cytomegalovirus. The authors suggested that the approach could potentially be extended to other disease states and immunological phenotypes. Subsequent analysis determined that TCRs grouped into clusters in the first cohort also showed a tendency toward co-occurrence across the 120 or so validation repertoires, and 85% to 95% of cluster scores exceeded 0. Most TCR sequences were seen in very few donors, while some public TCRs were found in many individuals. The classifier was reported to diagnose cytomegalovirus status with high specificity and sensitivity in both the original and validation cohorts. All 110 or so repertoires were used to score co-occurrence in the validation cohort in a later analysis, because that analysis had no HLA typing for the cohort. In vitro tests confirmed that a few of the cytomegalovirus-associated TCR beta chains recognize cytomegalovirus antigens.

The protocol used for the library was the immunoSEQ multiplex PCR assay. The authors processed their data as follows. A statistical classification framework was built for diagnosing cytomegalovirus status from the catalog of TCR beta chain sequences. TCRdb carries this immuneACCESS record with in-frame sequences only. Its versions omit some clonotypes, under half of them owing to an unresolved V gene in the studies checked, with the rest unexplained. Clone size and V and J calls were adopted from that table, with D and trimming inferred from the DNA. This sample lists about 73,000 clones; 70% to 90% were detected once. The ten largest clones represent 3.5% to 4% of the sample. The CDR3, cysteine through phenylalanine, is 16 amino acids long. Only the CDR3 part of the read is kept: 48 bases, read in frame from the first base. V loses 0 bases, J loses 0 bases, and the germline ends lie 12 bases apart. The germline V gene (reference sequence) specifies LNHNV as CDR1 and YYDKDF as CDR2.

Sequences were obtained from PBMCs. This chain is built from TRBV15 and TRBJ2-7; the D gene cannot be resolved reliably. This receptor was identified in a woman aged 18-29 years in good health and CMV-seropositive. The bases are TGTGCCACCAGCAGAGAGTTACCGGTCGGCTCCTACGAGCAGTACTTC. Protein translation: CATSRELPVGSYEQYF.